The 27 T cell receptor beta chains below come from one sample, sequenced in a study of radiation and T cells in renal cell carcinoma (TCRdb year 2020). The library was built by means of the immunoSEQ multiplex PCR assay. In its TCRdb copy, this immuneACCESS table keeps in-frame sequences only and misses some clones. Where compared with another copy, unresolved V genes explain less than half of these, and the others have no known cause. The sample yields about 120,000 clones; 81% were counted once. The ten largest account for under 6.5% of the sample. In light of the paper, this sample's time point label describes: blood 2 weeks post-SBRT. The treatment or condition label of this sample denotes: 15 Gy SBRT to primary tumor, nephrectomy 4 weeks later. Source: blood, taken from a patient whose treatment included radiotherapy and nephrectomy. The origin of the receptors is a man aged 45-65 years with renal cell carcinoma.

This clone has a handful of counts. The chain has TRBV7-9 and TRBJ1-2, with a tentative D call TRBD1 (5 bases). This CDR3 contains 14 residues. V lost 5 bases and J lost 5, with 15 bases in between. The germline V gene encodes CDR1 SEHNR and CDR2 FQNEAQ (reference sequence). CDR3 sequence (DNA): TGTGCCAGCAGCCCACAGGAGGCGGCTTATGGCTACACCTTC. It encodes CASSPQEAAYGYTF. The full variable domain, rest sourced from reference TRBV7-9 and TRBJ1-2, is DTGVSQNPRHKITKRGQNVTFRCDPISEHNRLYWYRQTLGQGPEFLTYFQNEAQLEKSRLLSDRFSAERPKGSFSTLEIQRTEQGDSAMYLCASSPQEAAYGYTFGSGTRLTVV.

There are a few counts of this clone. This chain links TRBV6-6 with TRBJ2-7; D is uncertain. Trimming left V 6 bases short and J 7 bases short, with 16 bases between. Germline loops: CDR1 MNHNY, CDR2 SVGAGI (reference sequence). This CDR3 contains 13 residues. This CDR3 reads CASSLSRQFEQYF. CDR3 coding DNA: TGTGCCAGCAGCCTATCCCGCCAGTTTGAGCAGTACTTC.

This chain uses TRBV7-2 with TRBJ1-3; TRBD1 might be the D (6 bases). V was cut by 2 bases and J by 4 bases, with 18 bases left in between. In germline, CDR1 is SGHTA, CDR2 FQGNSA. The CDR3 runs to 17 residues. CDR3 amino acids: CASSLMGNRAGGNTIYF. The CDR3 DNA reads TGTGCCAGCAGCTTAATGGGAAACAGGGCGGGGGGAAACACCATATATTTT.

This clone has a single count. The chain joins TRBV11-1 to TRBJ2-7; either TRBD1 or TRBD2 may supply D (5 bases each). CDR3 length: 14 residues. Germline V gives CDR1 SGHAT, CDR2 FQDESV (reference sequence). Trimming pared 2 bases from V and 6 bases from J, leaving 14 bases between. The CDR3 reads CASSLTGRSGEQYF. CDR3 in DNA: TGTGCCAGCAGCTTAACGGGACGGTCCGGCGAGCAGTACTTC.

This CDR3 reads CASSLGDRTDTQYF. CDR3 DNA: TGCGCCAGCAGCTTGGGGGACCGCACAGATACGCAGTATTTT. The V gene is TRBV5-1, the J gene TRBJ2-3, with D perhaps given as TRBD1 or TRBD2 (5 bases each). CDR3 length equals 14 residues. CDR1 and CDR2 from the germline V gene are SGHRS and YFSETQ. V was clipped by 0 bases and J by 1 base, with 6 bases between them.

This chain uses TRBV7-2 with TRBJ2-7, with 12 bases fitting TRBD2. Germline trimming cut 6 bases from V and 4 bases from J; bases unmatched to any gene: 10. The CDR3 spans 16 residues. The germline gives CDR1 SGHTA, CDR2 FQGNSA. CDR3 sequence: CASRETPSGGVYEQYF. The CDR3 region has the DNA TGTGCCAGCAGAGAAACACCTAGCGGGGGGGTATACGAGCAGTACTTC.

The chain is built from TRBV6-5 and TRBJ1-4; 8 bases are shared with TRBD1. CDR1 and CDR2 from the germline V gene are MNHEY and SVGAGI. V lost 2 bases and J lost 7; bases outside the gene matches: 6. This CDR3 contains 15 residues. CDR3 loop: CASSYGTGGFEKLFF. The CDR3 DNA sequence: TGTGCCAGCAGTTACGGTACAGGGGGGTTTGAAAAACTGTTTTTT.

CDR3 in amino acids: CASSHRTSGFGETQYF. The DNA for the CDR3 is TGTGCCAGCAGCCATCGGACTAGCGGGTTTGGAGAGACCCAGTACTTC. The chain is built from TRBV7-2 and TRBJ2-5; 11 nucleotides align to TRBD2. V lost 5 bases, J lost 4 bases, and 9 bases stayed unmatched. The V gene's germline CDR1 is SGHTA and CDR2 FQGNSA. CDR3 length: 16 amino acids.

J is TRBJ1-1 and V is TRBV29-1, with 8 bases identical to TRBD1. The CDR3 sequence is 12 residues long. Germline V gives CDR1 SQVTM, CDR2 ANQGSEA. Germline trimming cut 6 bases from V and 5 bases from J; bases unmatched to any gene: 5. The CDR3: CSVRGTGTEAFF. For the CDR3, the DNA is TGCAGCGTACGTGGGACAGGTACTGAAGCTTTCTTT.

V and J are TRBV9 and TRBJ2-1; TRBD1 matches 9 bases. The trim removed 0 bases at V and 3 bases at J, leaving 7 bases unmatched. Germline V CDR1 and CDR2: SGDLS, YYNGEE. The CDR3 is made up of 17 amino acids. Here the CDR3 reads CASSVVISGQGYNEQFF. The CDR3 DNA follows: TGTGCCAGCAGCGTAGTTATCTCGGGACAGGGCTACAATGAGCAGTTCTTC.

V gene TRBV5-5 combines with J gene TRBJ1-4, with 7 bases that match TRBD1. The CDR3 runs 13 residues. Germline CDR1 SGHKS, CDR2 YYEKEE (reference sequence). With V trimmed by 2 bases and J by 8 bases, 3 bases remained unmatched. CDR3 sequence reads: CASSFQTGEKLFF. CDR3 sequence (DNA): TGTGCCAGCAGCTTTCAGACAGGGGAAAAACTGTTTTTT.

This rearrangement joins TRBV20-1 to TRBJ1-2, with D hard to call. This CDR3 is built from 11 residues. Looked up from germline, CDR1 is DFQATT and CDR2 is SNEGSKA (reference sequence). The CDR3 DNA reads TGCAGGCCCGGGAGGGAGAGGGGCTACACCTTC. Its protein is CRPGRERGYTF.

This clone was counted only a few times. The rearrangement joins TRBV7-9 to TRBJ1-3, with D unresolved. From germline, CDR1 is SEHNR and CDR2 FQNEAQ (reference sequence). The length of the CDR3 is 13 residues. V lost 9 bases and J 2 bases, leaving 11 bases between the germline ends. The chain's CDR3 is CASVTAPGNTIYF. In DNA, the CDR3 is TGTGCCAGTGTAACTGCACCTGGAAACACCATATATTTT.

J is TRBJ1-2 and V is TRBV30, with 10 bases that match TRBD1. J was trimmed by 7 bases and V by 0 bases; bases with no gene match: 5. The CDR3 runs to 14 residues. CDR1 and CDR2 from the germline V gene are GTSNPN and SVGIG (reference sequence). As DNA, the CDR3 is TGTGCCTGGAGTGTCAGTAGGACAGGGGGTGGCTACACCTTC. This codes for CAWSVSRTGGGYTF.

This chain uses TRBV30 with TRBJ2-7; 7 nucleotides line up with TRBD2. Germline V gives CDR1 GTSNPN, CDR2 SVGIG (reference sequence). V lost 0 bases and J lost 3; bases outside the gene matches: 8. The CDR3 loop spans 15 amino acids. CDR3 nucleotides: TGTGCCTGGAGTGTGGGCCCTAGCGGTAGCTACGAGCAGTACTTC. It is translated as CAWSVGPSGSYEQYF.

The chain employs TRBV13 and TRBJ2-5; no reliable D call. Between the trimmed V and J ends, which lost 3 bases and 1 base, there was a span of 0 bases. The V gene's germline CDR1 is PRHDT and CDR2 FYEKMQ (reference sequence). The CDR3 sequence is 11 residues long. The CDR3 here is CASSFQETQYF. For the CDR3, the DNA is TGTGCCAGCAGCTTCCAAGAGACCCAGTACTTC.

The chain employs TRBV14 and TRBJ2-5; possible D gene TRBD1, 6 bases. Per the germline V gene, CDR1 is SGHDN and CDR2 is FVKESK. V lost 1 base, J lost 4 bases, and 13 bases lay in between. The CDR3 consists of 15 residues. The CDR3: CASSQGRGRGETQYF. CDR3 DNA sequence: TGTGCCAGCAGCCAAGGCAGGGGCCGGGGAGAGACCCAGTACTTC.

The chain carries TRBV5-1 and TRBJ1-1; D gene unclear. The length of the CDR3 is 12 residues. Trimming cost V 6 bases and J 6 bases, with 12 bases left between them. Germline values: CDR1 SGHRS, CDR2 YFSETQ. The CDR3 DNA is TGCGCCAGCAAAAGGGATCCCTCTGAAGCTTTCTTT. Its protein is CASKRDPSEAFF.

This rearrangement joins TRBV29-1 to TRBJ2-5; D is ambiguous. CDR3 size: 12 residues. CDR1 is SQVTM, CDR2 ANQGSEA, per germline. Trimming took 4 bases from V and 4 from J, leaving 10 bases between them. CDR3 nucleotide sequence: TGCAGCGTTGTAGCAGGTATAGAGACCCAGTACTTC. Translated, it gives CSVVAGIETQYF.

The gene calls are TRBV28 and TRBJ1-2, with TRBD1 identical over 11 bases. Germline V gene lookup returns CDR1 MDHEN and CDR2 SYDVKM. Trimming removed 10 bases from V and 8 bases from J; junction bases left unmatched: 9. The CDR3 is made up of 13 amino acids. The CDR3 reads CAIEDRGLLGYTF. The CDR3 DNA reads TGTGCCATTGAGGACAGGGGGCTTTTAGGCTACACCTTC.

The V and J genes are TRBV7-3 and TRBJ1-6, with D perhaps TRBD1 (5 bases). CDR3 length equals 14 residues. From germline, CDR1 is SGHTA and CDR2 FQGTGA. V lost 5 bases and J 6 bases, leaving 11 bases between the germline ends. The CDR3 spells CASSMGRGNSPLHF. The CDR3 DNA sequence: TGTGCCAGCAGCATGGGACGCGGTAATTCACCCCTCCACTTT.

This chain connects TRBV13 to TRBJ1-3, with D uncertain. CDR1 and CDR2 (germline): PRHDT, FYEKMQ (reference sequence). The V gene lost 0 bases and the J gene lost 0 bases, with 12 bases spanning the gap. CDR3 length: 17 amino acids. CDR3 residues: CASSLGPIGSSGNTIYF. In nucleotides, the CDR3 is TGTGCCAGCAGCTTAGGTCCGATTGGGTCCTCTGGAAACACCATATATTTT.

This clone was seen once. The chain couples TRBV6-5 to TRBJ2-5; D gene unclear. The CDR3 covers 16 residues. Trimming took 0 bases from V and 1 from J, leaving 12 bases between them. Germline V CDR1 and CDR2: MNHEY, SVGAGI. CDR3 in amino acids: CASSYSVTAGQETQYF. The DNA of the CDR3 is TGTGCCAGCAGTTACTCTGTAACAGCCGGCCAAGAGACCCAGTACTTC.

J is TRBJ2-2 and V is TRBV5-1; the D call may be TRBD1 or TRBD2 (5 bases each). This CDR3 is 18 amino acids long. CDR1 and CDR2 from the germline V gene are SGHRS and YFSETQ. V dropped 4 bases and J dropped 4 bases, with 23 bases sitting between them. The CDR3 sequence is CASSKGPPEISGTGELFF. CDR3 bases: TGCGCCAGCAGCAAGGGACCGCCCGAAATCTCAGGCACCGGGGAGCTGTTTTTT.

The chain links TRBV10-3 to TRBJ2-3; D not resolved. The germline gives CDR1 ENHRY, CDR2 SYGVKD. V lost 2 bases and J lost 5, with 11 bases in between. This CDR3 region has 14 residues. The CDR3 here is CAISENPHRDTQYF. DNA for the CDR3: TGTGCCATCAGTGAGAACCCCCATAGAGATACGCAGTATTTT.

The chain employs TRBV7-2 and TRBJ1-2; a weak D match, TRBD1 (5 bases). Looked up from germline, CDR1 is SGHTA and CDR2 is FQGNSA. The CDR3 contains 14 residues. V lost 5 bases to trimming and J lost 4 bases, with 14 bases between them. CDR3 nucleotides: TGTGCCAGCAGCCCCGATGGGGCTGGCTATGGCTACACCTTC. Translation gives CASSPDGAGYGYTF.

This chain connects TRBV7-3 to TRBJ2-2; 8 positions match TRBD1. Germline loops: CDR1 SGHTA, CDR2 FQGTGA. J was trimmed by 5 bases and V by 3 bases; bases with no gene match: 2. CDR3 length: 14 residues. The chain's CDR3 is CASSFDRGTGELFF. CDR3 nucleotides: TGTGCCAGCAGCTTCGACAGGGGAACCGGGGAGCTGTTTTTT.